A single T cell receptor beta chain is shown here with its context. Germline-derived CDR1 and CDR2 are LNHDA and SQIVND (reference sequence). This CDR3 has 13 amino acids. V was clipped by 2 bases and J by 8 bases; unmatched bases: 5. The method was immunoSEQ multiplex PCR; TCRdb's version includes in-frame clones alone and lacks a portion of them. The data contain 71,000 or so clones, 90% to 95% of them singletons. These data originate in a study of cytomegalovirus exposure and HLA in healthy donors. Material: PBMCs. This chain links TRBV19 with TRBJ1-2; 7 bases align to TRBD1. The receptor comes from a man in his late teens or twenties in good health and CMV-seropositive. The CDR3 DNA reads TGTGCCAGTAGTATAAGAGACAGGGAAGGCTACACCTTC. Its protein product is CASSIRDREGYTF.